This TCR beta chain was retrieved from a study of blood T cell repertoires in COVID-19. Study details: Nucleic acid was either cDNA or gDNA, and it came from T cells, B-cell-depleted T cells, or PBMCs.

V was shortened by 2 bases and J by 5 bases, with 10 bases between the two germline ends. The CDR3 sequence is 14 residues long. Germline V gene sequence: CDR1 LNHDA, CDR2 SQIVND (reference sequence). In the source study's methods: By means of reference gene primer amplification, nucleated cell counts were estimated. The repertoire was sequenced with immunoSEQ multiplex PCR; TCRdb's copy has only in-frame clones and lacks some. The V and J calls and clone size come from that table; D and trimming were worked out from the DNA. The repertoire holds roughly 65,000 clones, 60% to 80% seen once, with roughly 44% in the top ten.

This receptor was taken from a human donor in a cohort sampled during active COVID-19. The chain is built from TRBV19 and TRBJ2-1; D gene ambiguous. Material for sequencing was peripheral blood. CDR3 region: CASSISKAHNEQFF. CDR3 DNA sequence: TGTGCCAGTAGTATATCCAAAGCCCACAATGAGCAGTTCTTC. Drawing the rest from reference TRBV19 and TRBJ2-1, the complete variable domain is DGGITQSPKYLFRKEGQNVTLSCEQNLNHDAMYWYRQDPGQGLRLIYYSQIVNDFQKGDIAEGYSVSREKKESFPLTVTSAQKNPTAFYLCASSISKAHNEQFFGPGTRLTVL.